The rows below give T cell receptor beta chains drawn from one sample of a study of persistence of HIV-infected CD4 T cells. This table comes from immunoSEQ multiplex PCR, and its TCRdb copy is limited to in-frame clones, with some not included. This sample yields some 39,000 clones, of which approximately 78% are seen a single time; almost 1% belongs to the top ten. These receptors lack a known antigen. Sequencing used cultured CD4+ T cells from PBMCs, obtained from a patient who received antiretroviral therapy. These receptors were taken from an adult with HIV. The donor label of this sample is uncertain. Each CDR3 is given with its conserved first and last residue. D genes are given only for firm matches. Rows may omit the clone size; those that give it use once, few, many or a size class.

once	TRBV19	TRBD1	TRBJ1-1	TGTGCCAGTAGTGACAGGGGAATGAGGCGTAACACTGAAGCTTTCTTT	CASSDRGMRRNTEAFF
-	TRBV30	-	TRBJ1-5	TGTGCCTGGAGCCGACACGAGGGGGGCAATCAGCCCCAGCATTTT	CAWSRHEGGNQPQHF
-	TRBV19	-	TRBJ2-3	TGTGCCAGTAGTATAGATATCCGGGGAGCCCGGGACCCAGATACGCAGTATTTT	CASSIDIRGARDPDTQYF
few	TRBV9	-	TRBJ1-1	TGTGCCAGCAGCGTACAGGGAGGGGGGACTGAAGCTTTCTTT	CASSVQGGGTEAFF
-	TRBV2	TRBD1	TRBJ1-2	TGTGCCAGCAGTGTGCAGGGGGGCGGCTACACCTTC	CASSVQGGGYTF
-	TRBV29-1	-	TRBJ2-7	TGCAGCGTGACAGTTCCTCCCAAGGAGCAGTACTTC	CSVTVPPKEQYF
-	TRBV6-1	-	TRBJ1-6	TGTGCCAGCAGTGAGAGGCAGGCGAGGAATTCACCCCTCCACTTT	CASSERQARNSPLHF
-	TRBV4-2	-	TRBJ1-5	TGTGCCAGCAGCCTTGGGAGGGATAGCAATCAGCCCCAGCATTTT	CASSLGRDSNQPQHF
few	TRBV5-4	-	TRBJ1-1	TGTGCCAGCAGCTTGAGGGGTGGCACTGAAGCTTTCTTT	CASSLRGGTEAFF
few	TRBV2	TRBD1	TRBJ1-5	TGTGCCACCGCTCCGGGACAGGGAAATCAGCCCCAGCATTTT	CATAPGQGNQPQHF
-	TRBV28	-	TRBJ1-5	TGTGCCAGCAGTACGGGCAGCCGTCATCAGCCCCAGCATTTT	CASSTGSRHQPQHF
once	TRBV24-1	-	TRBJ1-3	TGTGCCACCAGTGACGGGATATACTCTGGAAACACCATATATTTT	CATSDGIYSGNTIYF
few	TRBV6-5	-	TRBJ1-2	TGTGCCAGCAGTAACCTTCAGGGGTATTATGGCTACACCTTC	CASSNLQGYYGYTF